The clone carrying this T cell receptor (beta chain) was seen a handful of times. The antigen is unknown. This sample stems from a study of vaccination effects on CD4 cells after COVID-19. This table comes from immunoSEQ multiplex PCR, and its TCRdb copy is limited to in-frame clones, with some not included. The top ten hold about 10% of the sample, which has 20,000 to 25,000 clones, 72% seen once. Sequencing in the ViraFEST assay came after antigen-specific CD4+ T cells had been expanded with viral peptide pools, which were used to stimulate PBMC. Cells that had been cultured for 10 days were the source of isolated CD4+ T cells. Two-dose vaccination with either BNT162b2 or mRNA-1273 was given to the participants. This CDR3 spans 16 amino acids. Looked up from germline, CDR1 is WNHNN and CDR2 is SYGVQD (reference sequence). V gave up 1 base and J gave up 7 bases; unmatched junction bases: 8.

The TCR sequence derives from a human donor who received a COVID-19 vaccine. This sequence joins TRBV10-1 and TRBJ2-1; 9 bases match TRBD2. The starting material was CD4+ T cells from PBMCs cultured with HCoV-NL63 spike peptides, obtained after COVID-19 vaccination. The CDR3, as DNA: TGCGCCAGCAGTGAGTGGTCAGCGGGAGGCCGTAATGAGCAGTTCTTC. This sequence encodes CASSEWSAGGRNEQFF.